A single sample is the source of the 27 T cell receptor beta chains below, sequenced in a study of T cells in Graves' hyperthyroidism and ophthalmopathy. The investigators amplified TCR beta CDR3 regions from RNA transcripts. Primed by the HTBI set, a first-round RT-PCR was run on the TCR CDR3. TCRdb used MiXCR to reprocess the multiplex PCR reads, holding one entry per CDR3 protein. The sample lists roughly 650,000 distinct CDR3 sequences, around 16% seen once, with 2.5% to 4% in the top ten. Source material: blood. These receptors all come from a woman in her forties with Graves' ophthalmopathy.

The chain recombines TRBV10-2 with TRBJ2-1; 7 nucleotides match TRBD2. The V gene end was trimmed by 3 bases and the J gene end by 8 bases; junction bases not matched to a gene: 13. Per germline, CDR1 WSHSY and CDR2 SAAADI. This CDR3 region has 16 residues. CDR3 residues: CASSDFGGRGAYEQFF. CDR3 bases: TGCGCCAGCAGTGACTTCGGTGGGAGGGGTGCCTATGAGCAGTTCTTC.

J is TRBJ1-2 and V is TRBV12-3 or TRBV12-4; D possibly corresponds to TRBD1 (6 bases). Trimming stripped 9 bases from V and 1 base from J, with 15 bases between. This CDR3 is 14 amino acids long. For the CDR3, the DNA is TGTGCCAGTCGGGAGGGGGGAGGTAACTATGGCTACACCTTC. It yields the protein CASREGGGNYGYTF.

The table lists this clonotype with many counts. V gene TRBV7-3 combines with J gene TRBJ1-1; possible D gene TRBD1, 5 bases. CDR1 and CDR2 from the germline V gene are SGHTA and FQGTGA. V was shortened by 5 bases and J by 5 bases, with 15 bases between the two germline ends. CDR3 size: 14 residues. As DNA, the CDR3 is TGTGCCAGCAGCCCCGGCGGGGGGAGGACTGAAGCTTTCTTT. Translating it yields CASSPGGGRTEAFF.

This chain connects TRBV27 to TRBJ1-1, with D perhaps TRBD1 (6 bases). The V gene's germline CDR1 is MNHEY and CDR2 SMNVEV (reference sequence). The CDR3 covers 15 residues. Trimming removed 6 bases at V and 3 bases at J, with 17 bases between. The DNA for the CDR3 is TGTGCCAGCAGGGATTCTGGAGGGGGATACACTGAAGCTTTCTTT. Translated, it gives CASRDSGGGYTEAFF.

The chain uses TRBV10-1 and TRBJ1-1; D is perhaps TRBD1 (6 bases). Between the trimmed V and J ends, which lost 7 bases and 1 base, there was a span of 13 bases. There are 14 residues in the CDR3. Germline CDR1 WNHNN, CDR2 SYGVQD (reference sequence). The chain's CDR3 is CASNPGHTNTEAFF. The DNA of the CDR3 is TGCGCCAGCAATCCGGGACATACGAACACTGAAGCTTTCTTT.

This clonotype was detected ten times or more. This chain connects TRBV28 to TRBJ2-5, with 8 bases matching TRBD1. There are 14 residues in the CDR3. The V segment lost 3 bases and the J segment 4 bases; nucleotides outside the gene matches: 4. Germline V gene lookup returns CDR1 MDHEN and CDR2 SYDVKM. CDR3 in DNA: TGTGCCAGCAGTTTTTCGACAGGGGCAGAGACCCAGTACTTC. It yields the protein CASSFSTGAETQYF.

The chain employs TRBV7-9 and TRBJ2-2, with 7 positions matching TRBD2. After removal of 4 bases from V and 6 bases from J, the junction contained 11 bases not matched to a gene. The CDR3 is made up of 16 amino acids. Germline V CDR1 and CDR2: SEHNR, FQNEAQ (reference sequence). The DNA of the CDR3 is TGTGCCAGCAGCTCCGCCGGGACTACTAACGCCGGGGAGCTGTTTTTT. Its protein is CASSSAGTTNAGELFF.

The CDR3 DNA follows: TGTGCCAGCAGCCAAGAAGGGACCTGGAGAGAGACCCAGTACTTC. It yields the protein CASSQEGTWRETQYF. The chain joins TRBV18 to TRBJ2-5; D might be TRBD1 or TRBD2, each matching 5 bases. V was trimmed by 8 bases and J by 4 bases, leaving 20 bases between them. This CDR3 comprises 15 residues. The germline gives CDR1 KGHSH, CDR2 LQKENI.

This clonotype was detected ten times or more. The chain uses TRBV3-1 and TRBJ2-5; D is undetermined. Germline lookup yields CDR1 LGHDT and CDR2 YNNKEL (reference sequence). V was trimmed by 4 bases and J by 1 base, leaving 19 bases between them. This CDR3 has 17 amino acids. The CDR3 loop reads CASSPFFASRGQETQYF. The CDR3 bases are TGTGCCAGCAGCCCATTCTTCGCGAGTCGAGGCCAAGAGACCCAGTACTTC.

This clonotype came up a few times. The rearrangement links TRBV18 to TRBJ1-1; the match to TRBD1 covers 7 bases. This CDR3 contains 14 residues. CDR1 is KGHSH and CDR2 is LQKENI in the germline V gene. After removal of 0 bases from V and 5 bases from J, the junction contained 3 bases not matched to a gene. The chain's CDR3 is CASSPPQQGTEAFF. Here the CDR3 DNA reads TGTGCCAGCTCACCACCCCAACAGGGGACTGAAGCTTTCTTT.

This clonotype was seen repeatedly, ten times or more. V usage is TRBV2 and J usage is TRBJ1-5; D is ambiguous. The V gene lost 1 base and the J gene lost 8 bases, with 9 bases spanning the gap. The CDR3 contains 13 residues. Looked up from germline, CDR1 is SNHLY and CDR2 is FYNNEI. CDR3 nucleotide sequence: TGTGCCAGCAGTGAAGAAGCGCAGGAGCCCCAGCATTTT. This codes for CASSEEAQEPQHF.

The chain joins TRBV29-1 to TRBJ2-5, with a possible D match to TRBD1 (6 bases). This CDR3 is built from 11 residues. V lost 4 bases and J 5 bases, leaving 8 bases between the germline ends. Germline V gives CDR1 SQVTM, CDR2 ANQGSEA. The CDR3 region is CSVVQGETQYF. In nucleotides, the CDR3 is TGCAGCGTTGTGCAGGGGGAGACCCAGTACTTC.

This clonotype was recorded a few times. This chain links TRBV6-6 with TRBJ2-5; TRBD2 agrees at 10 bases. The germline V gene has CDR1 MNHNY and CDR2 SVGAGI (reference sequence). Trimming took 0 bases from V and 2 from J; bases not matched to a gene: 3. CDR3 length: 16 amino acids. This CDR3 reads CASSYSPAGGQETQYF. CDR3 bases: TGTGCCAGCAGTTACTCCCCAGCGGGGGGGCAAGAGACCCAGTACTTC.

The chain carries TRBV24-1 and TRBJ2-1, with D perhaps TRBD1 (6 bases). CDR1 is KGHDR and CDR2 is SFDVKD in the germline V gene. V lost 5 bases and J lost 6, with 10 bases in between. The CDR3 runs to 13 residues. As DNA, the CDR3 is TGTGCCACCAGTGGGGGACACGTCAATGAGCAGTTCTTC. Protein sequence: CATSGGHVNEQFF.

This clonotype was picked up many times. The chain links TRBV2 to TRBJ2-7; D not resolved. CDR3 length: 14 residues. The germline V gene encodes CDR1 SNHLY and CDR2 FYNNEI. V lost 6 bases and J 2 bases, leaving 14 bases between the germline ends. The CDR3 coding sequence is TGTGCCAGCAGAAGGTTGCGTAGTACCTACGAGCAGTACTTC. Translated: CASRRLRSTYEQYF.

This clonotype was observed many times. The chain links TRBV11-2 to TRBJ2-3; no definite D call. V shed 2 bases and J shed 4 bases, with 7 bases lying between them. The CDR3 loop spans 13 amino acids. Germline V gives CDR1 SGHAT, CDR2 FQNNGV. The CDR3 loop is CASSLLAADTQYF. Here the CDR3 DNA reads TGTGCCAGCAGCTTACTCGCGGCAGATACGCAGTATTTT.

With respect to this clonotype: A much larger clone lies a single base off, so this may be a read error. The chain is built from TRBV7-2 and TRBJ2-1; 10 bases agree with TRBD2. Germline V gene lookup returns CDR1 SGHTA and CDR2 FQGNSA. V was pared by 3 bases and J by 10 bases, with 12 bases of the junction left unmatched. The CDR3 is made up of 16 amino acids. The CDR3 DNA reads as TGTGCCAGCAGCTTCCTCCTAGCGGGAGTGCCCCTCGAGCAGTTCTTC. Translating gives CASSFLLAGVPLEQFF.

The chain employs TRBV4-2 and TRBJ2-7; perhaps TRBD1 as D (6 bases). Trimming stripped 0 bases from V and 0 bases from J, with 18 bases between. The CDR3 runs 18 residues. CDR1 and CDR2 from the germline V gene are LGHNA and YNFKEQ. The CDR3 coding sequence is TGTGCCAGCAGCCAAGATAACAGGGTGGCCTTGAGCTCCTACGAGCAGTACTTC. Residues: CASSQDNRVALSSYEQYF.

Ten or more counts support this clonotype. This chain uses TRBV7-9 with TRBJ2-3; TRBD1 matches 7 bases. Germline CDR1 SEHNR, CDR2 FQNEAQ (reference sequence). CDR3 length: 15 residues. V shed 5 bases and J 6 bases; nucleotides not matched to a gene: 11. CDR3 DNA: TGTGCCAGCAGCCCAGCATCAGGGGGTGTGGATACGCAGTATTTT. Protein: CASSPASGGVDTQYF.

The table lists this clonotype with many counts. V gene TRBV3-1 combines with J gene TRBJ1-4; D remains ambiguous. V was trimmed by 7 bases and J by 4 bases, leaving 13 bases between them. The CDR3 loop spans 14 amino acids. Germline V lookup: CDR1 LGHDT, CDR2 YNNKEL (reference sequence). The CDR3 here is CASTRSGLNEKLFF. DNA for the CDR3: TGTGCCAGCACCCGATCCGGCCTTAATGAAAAACTGTTTTTT.

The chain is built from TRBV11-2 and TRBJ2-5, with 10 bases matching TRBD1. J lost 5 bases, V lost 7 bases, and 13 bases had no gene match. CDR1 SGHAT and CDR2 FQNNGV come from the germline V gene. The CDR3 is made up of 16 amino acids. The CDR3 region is CASTYAGTGVRETQYF. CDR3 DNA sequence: TGTGCCAGCACTTACGCCGGGACAGGGGTTCGGGAGACCCAGTACTTC.

In DNA form, the CDR3 reads TGCAGTGCTAGGGACACTAGCGGGGGGGCCGAAGAGACCCAGTACTTC. Its translation is CSARDTSGGAEETQYF. V and J are TRBV20-1 and TRBJ2-5; 13 nucleotides match TRBD2. This CDR3 spans 16 amino acids. Germline trimming cut 3 bases from V and 3 bases from J; bases unmatched to any gene: 7. Germline CDR1 reads DFQATT; CDR2 reads SNEGSKA (reference sequence).

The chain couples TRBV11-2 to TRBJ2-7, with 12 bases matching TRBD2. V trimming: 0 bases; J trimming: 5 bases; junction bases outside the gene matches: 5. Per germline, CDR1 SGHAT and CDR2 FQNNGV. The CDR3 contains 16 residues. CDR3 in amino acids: CASSLETSGRYHEQYF. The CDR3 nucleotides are TGTGCCAGCAGCTTAGAGACTAGCGGGAGATACCACGAGCAGTACTTC.

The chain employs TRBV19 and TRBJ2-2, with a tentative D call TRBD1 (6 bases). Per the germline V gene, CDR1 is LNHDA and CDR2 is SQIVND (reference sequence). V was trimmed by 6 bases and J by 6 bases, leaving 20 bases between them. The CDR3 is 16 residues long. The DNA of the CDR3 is TGTGCCAGTAGGGGTCAGGGGCGGTTGTTGGCCGGGGAGCTGTTTTTT. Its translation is CASRGQGRLLAGELFF.

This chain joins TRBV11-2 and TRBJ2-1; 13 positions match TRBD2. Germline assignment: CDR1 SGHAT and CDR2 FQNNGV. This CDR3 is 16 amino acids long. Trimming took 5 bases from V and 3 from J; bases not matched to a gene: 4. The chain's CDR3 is CASSPGTSGIYNEQFF. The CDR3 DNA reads TGTGCCAGCAGCCCCGGGACTAGCGGGATCTACAATGAGCAGTTCTTC.

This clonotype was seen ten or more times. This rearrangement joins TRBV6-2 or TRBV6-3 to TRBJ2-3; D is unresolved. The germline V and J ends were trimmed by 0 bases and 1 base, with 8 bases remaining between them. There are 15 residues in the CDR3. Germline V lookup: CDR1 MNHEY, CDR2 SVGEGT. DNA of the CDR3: TGTGCCAGCAGTTACTCGAAGTGGCGCACAGATACGCAGTATTTT. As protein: CASSYSKWRTDTQYF.

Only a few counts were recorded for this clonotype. CDR3 loop: CASSFPIGGQPTYEQYF. Written as DNA, the CDR3 is TGTGCCAGCAGCTTTCCGATTGGGGGACAGCCAACCTACGAGCAGTACTTC. The chain joins TRBV7-9 to TRBJ2-7; TRBD1 agrees at 7 bases. Germline CDR1 is SEHNR and CDR2 is FQNEAQ (reference sequence). V trimming: 3 bases; J trimming: 2 bases; junction bases outside the gene matches: 13. The CDR3 is 17 residues long.